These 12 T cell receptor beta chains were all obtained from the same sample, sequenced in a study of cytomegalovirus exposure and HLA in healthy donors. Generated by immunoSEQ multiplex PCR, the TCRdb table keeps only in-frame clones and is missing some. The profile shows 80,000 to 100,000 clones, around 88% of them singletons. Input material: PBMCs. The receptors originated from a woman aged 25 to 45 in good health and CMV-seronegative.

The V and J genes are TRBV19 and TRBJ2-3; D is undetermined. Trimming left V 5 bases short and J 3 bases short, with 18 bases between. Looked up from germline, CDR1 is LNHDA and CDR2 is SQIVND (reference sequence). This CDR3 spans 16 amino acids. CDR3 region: CASSRARPDRTDTQYF. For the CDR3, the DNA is TGTGCCAGTAGTCGAGCTAGGCCCGATAGAACAGATACGCAGTATTTT.

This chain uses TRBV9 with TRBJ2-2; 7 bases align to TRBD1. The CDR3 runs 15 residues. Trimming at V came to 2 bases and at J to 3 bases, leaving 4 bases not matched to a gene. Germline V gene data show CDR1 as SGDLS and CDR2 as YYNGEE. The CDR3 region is CASSVTGQYTGELFF. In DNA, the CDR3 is TGTGCCAGCAGCGTGACGGGACAGTACACCGGGGAGCTGTTTTTT.

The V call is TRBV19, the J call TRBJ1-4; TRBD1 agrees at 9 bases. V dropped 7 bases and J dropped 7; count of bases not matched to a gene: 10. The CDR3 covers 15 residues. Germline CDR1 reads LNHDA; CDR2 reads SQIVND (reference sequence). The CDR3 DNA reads TGTGCCAGTACAGATTTTGGACAGGGGAGTGAAAAACTGTTTTTT. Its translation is CASTDFGQGSEKLFF. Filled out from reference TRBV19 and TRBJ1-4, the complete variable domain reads DGGITQSPKYLFRKEGQNVTLSCEQNLNHDAMYWYRQDPGQGLRLIYYSQIVNDFQKGDIAEGYSVSREKKESFPLTVTSAQKNPTAFYLCASTDFGQGSEKLFFGSGTQLSVL.

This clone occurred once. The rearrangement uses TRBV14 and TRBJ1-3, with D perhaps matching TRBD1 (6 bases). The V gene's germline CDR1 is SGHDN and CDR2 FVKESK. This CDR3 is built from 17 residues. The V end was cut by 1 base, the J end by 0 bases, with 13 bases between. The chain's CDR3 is CASSQVGQGLSGNTIYF. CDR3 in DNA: TGTGCCAGCAGCCAAGTTGGTCAGGGGCTCTCTGGAAACACCATATATTTT.

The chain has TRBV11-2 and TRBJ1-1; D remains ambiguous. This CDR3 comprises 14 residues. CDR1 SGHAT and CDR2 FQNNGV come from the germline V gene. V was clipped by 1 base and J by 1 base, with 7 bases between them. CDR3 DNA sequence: TGTGCCAGCAGCTTAGGTGCGGGGAACACTGAAGCTTTCTTT. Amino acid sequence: CASSLGAGNTEAFF. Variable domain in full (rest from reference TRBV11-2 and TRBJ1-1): EAGVAQSPRYKIIEKRQSVAFWCNPISGHATLYWYQQILGQGPKLLIQFQNNGVVDDSQLPKDRFSAERLKGVDSTLKIQPAKLEDSAVYLCASSLGAGNTEAFFGQGTRLTVV.

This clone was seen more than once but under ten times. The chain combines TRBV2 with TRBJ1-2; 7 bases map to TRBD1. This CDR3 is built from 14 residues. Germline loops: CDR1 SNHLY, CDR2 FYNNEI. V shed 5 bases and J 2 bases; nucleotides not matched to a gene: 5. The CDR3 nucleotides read TGTGCCAGCAGTAGGGGACAGACCAACTATGGCTACACCTTC. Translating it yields CASSRGQTNYGYTF.

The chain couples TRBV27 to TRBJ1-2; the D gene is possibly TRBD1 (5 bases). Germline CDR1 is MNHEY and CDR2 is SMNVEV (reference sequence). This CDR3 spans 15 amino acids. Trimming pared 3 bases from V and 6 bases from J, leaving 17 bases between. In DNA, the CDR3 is TGTGCCAGCAGTTTCAGTCAGGGTGCCGGCGATGGCTACACCTTC. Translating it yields CASSFSQGAGDGYTF.

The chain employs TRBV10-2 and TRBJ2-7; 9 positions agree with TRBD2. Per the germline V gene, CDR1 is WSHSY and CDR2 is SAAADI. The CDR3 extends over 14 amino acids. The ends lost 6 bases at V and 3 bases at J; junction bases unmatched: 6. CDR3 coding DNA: TGCGCCAGCAGATTAGCGGGGGAGGGCTACGAGCAGTACTTC. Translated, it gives CASRLAGEGYEQYF.

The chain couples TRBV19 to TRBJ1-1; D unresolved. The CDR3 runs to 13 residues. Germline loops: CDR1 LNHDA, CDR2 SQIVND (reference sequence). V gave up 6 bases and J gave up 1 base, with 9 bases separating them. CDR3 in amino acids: CASSRTSNTEAFF. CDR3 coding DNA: TGTGCCAGTAGCCGGACTTCGAACACTGAAGCTTTCTTT.

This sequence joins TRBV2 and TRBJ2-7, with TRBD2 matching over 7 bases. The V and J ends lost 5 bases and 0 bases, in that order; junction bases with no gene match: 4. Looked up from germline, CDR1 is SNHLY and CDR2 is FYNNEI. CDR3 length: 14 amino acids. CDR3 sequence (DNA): TGTGCCAGCAGTATGGGACTATTCTCCTACGAGCAGTACTTC. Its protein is CASSMGLFSYEQYF.

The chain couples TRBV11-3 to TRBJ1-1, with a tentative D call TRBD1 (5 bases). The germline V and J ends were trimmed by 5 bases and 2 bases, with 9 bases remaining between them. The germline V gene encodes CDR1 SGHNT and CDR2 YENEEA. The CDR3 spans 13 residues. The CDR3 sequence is CASSRQLNTEAFF. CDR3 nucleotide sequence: TGTGCCAGCAGCCGACAGCTAAACACTGAAGCTTTCTTT. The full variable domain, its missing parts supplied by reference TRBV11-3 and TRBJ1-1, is EAGVVQSPRYKIIEKKQPVAFWCNPISGHNTLYWYLQNLGQGPELLIRYENEEAVDDSQLPKDRFSAERLKGVDSTLKIQPAELGDSAVYLCASSRQLNTEAFFGQGTRLTVV.

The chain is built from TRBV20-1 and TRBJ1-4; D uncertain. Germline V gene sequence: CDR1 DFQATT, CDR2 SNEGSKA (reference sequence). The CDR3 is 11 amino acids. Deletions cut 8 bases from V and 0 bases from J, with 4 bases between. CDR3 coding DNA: TGCAGTTCCTCAACTAATGAAAAACTGTTTTTT. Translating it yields CSSSTNEKLFF.